These 31 T cell receptor beta chains originate from one sample sequenced in a study of blood T cell repertoires in COVID-19. Data came from immunoSEQ multiplex PCR; TCRdb stores just in-frame clones and leaves some out. The data contain fewer than 250,000 clones, 70% to 90% of them singletons. Sequences were obtained from peripheral blood. The receptors derive from a woman aged 50 to 60 with acute or convalescent COVID-19.

The V and J genes are TRBV7-2 and TRBJ1-5; no definite D call. Germline CDR1 SGHTA, CDR2 FQGNSA. The CDR3 extends over 15 amino acids. The germline V and J ends were trimmed by 5 bases and 7 bases, with 18 bases remaining between them. The CDR3 bases are TGTGCCAGCAGCCAAGGACTCTCCCGGACGCAGCCCCAGCATTTT. This sequence encodes CASSQGLSRTQPQHF.

The chain couples TRBV7-2 to TRBJ2-3; D gene unclear. The length of the CDR3 is 15 residues. From germline, CDR1 is SGHTA and CDR2 FQGNSA. Trimming removed 1 base from V and 4 bases from J, with 12 bases in between. The CDR3 spells CASSLGRSGSDTQYF. In DNA form, the CDR3 reads TGTGCCAGCAGCTTAGGGAGAAGTGGGTCAGATACGCAGTATTTT.

This chain joins TRBV5-1 and TRBJ2-7, with TRBD2 matching 11 bases. Looked up from germline, CDR1 is SGHRS and CDR2 is YFSETQ. With 2 bases clipped from V and 3 bases from J, the junction kept 1 base outside the gene matches. There are 14 residues in the CDR3. CDR3 DNA: TGCGCCAGCAGCTTACTAGCGGGAGACTACGAGCAGTACTTC. As protein: CASSLLAGDYEQYF.

The rearrangement uses TRBV6-2 or TRBV6-3 and TRBJ1-5; D unclear. Trimming took off 6 bases at V and 0 bases at J, with 6 bases between the two ends. This CDR3 spans 13 amino acids. Germline V lookup: CDR1 MNHEY, CDR2 SVGEGT. Here the CDR3 DNA reads TGTGCCAGCAGCCCCTATAGCAATCAGCCCCAGCATTTT. Translation: CASSPYSNQPQHF.

The chain combines TRBV3-1 (or the pseudogene TRBV3-2) with TRBJ1-1, with a possible D match to TRBD1 (5 bases). The CDR3 sequence is 13 residues long. CDR1 LGHDT and CDR2 YNNKEL come from the germline V gene (reference sequence). V dropped 4 bases and J dropped 3 bases, with 9 bases sitting between them. As DNA, the CDR3 is TGTGCCAGCAGCCTTGGCAGGGACACTGAAGCTTTCTTT. Protein product: CASSLGRDTEAFF.

The chain is built from TRBV7-9 and TRBJ2-3; 12 positions match TRBD2. The CDR3 runs to 19 residues. Trimming removed 5 bases from V and 0 bases from J; junction bases left unmatched: 12. Germline loops: CDR1 SEHNR, CDR2 FQNEAQ (reference sequence). This chain's CDR3 is CASSITSGGPEYSTDTQYF. The DNA for the CDR3 is TGTGCCAGCAGCATCACTAGCGGGGGGCCGGAATACAGCACAGATACGCAGTATTTT.

The count of this clone is one. The chain uses TRBV3-1 (or the pseudogene TRBV3-2) and TRBJ2-3; weak D call: TRBD2 (6 bases). Germline loops: CDR1 LGHDT, CDR2 YNNKEL (reference sequence). CDR3 length equals 15 residues. With 7 bases removed from V and 6 bases from J, the gap between germline ends came to 20 bases. The CDR3 loop reads CASTFGAGLPDTQYF. The CDR3 DNA follows: TGTGCCAGCACCTTCGGGGCGGGACTTCCGGATACGCAGTATTTT.

The chain employs TRBV29-1 and TRBJ2-5; D might be TRBD2 (6 bases). Germline loops: CDR1 SQVTM, CDR2 ANQGSEA. The germline V and J ends were trimmed by 3 bases and 2 bases, with 13 bases remaining between them. This CDR3 is built from 14 residues. As DNA, the CDR3 is TGCAGCGTTGATGTGGGGGGAATACAAGAGACCCAGTACTTC. Residues: CSVDVGGIQETQYF.

The chain joins TRBV9 to TRBJ2-7, with 9 nucleotides matching TRBD1. The V gene's germline CDR1 is SGDLS and CDR2 YYNGEE. Trimming removed 0 bases from V and 3 bases from J; junction bases left unmatched: 7. CDR3 size: 16 residues. The CDR3 sequence: CASSVARDRVGYEQYF. The CDR3 nucleotides are TGTGCCAGCAGCGTAGCTCGGGACAGGGTGGGCTACGAGCAGTACTTC. Complete variable domain (other parts from reference TRBV9 and TRBJ2-7): DSGVTQTPKHLITATGQRVTLRCSPRSGDLSVYWYQQSLDQGLQFLIQYYNGEERAKGNILERFSAQQFPDLHSELNLSSLELGDSALYFCASSVARDRVGYEQYFGPGTRLTVT.

This chain connects TRBV7-2 to TRBJ1-2; 8 bases are shared with TRBD1. Germline V gives CDR1 SGHTA, CDR2 FQGNSA. The V and J ends lost 1 base and 3 bases, in that order; junction bases with no gene match: 7. The CDR3 is 16 amino acids. This CDR3 is CASSLGAAGGYYGYTF. The CDR3 coding sequence is TGTGCCAGCAGCTTAGGAGCAGCAGGGGGCTACTATGGCTACACCTTC.

As regards this clone: Other DNA sequences in this specimen translate into the identical CDR3. This chain connects TRBV29-1 to TRBJ2-3; a possible D gene is TRBD1 (5 bases). This CDR3 comprises 12 residues. CDR1 and CDR2 from the germline V gene are SQVTM and ANQGSEA. V was cut by 4 bases and J by 3 bases, with 8 bases left in between. The CDR3 here is CSVVTGTDTQYF. The DNA of the CDR3 is TGCAGCGTTGTAACAGGAACAGATACGCAGTATTTT.

This clone was observed a few times. The chain is built from TRBV5-4 and TRBJ1-1; perhaps TRBD1 as D (5 bases). The CDR3 has 16 amino acids. CDR1 and CDR2 (germline): SGHNT, YYREEE (reference sequence). Trimming left V 4 bases short and J 2 bases short, with 18 bases between. CDR3 DNA sequence: TGTGCCAGCAGCCCTGGGGACCTGGGAGGTAACACTGAAGCTTTCTTT. Encoded protein: CASSPGDLGGNTEAFF.

V and J are TRBV7-2 and TRBJ2-7; no clear D. CDR1 is SGHTA, CDR2 FQGNSA, per germline. This CDR3 comprises 14 residues. V dropped 1 base and J dropped 6 bases, with 13 bases sitting between them. CDR3 nucleotide sequence: TGTGCCAGCAGCTTAGACCCGGAGCGTGGCGAGCAGTACTTC. Protein product: CASSLDPERGEQYF.

V and J are TRBV12-3 or TRBV12-4 and TRBJ1-6; possible D gene TRBD1, 6 bases. CDR3 length equals 12 residues. Trimming shortened V by 7 bases and J by 9 bases, and 10 bases separated the two germline ends. CDR3 nucleotide sequence: TGTGCCAGCAATCAGGGGCTTTCACCCCTCCACTTT. It is translated as CASNQGLSPLHF.

The J gene is TRBJ2-7, the V gene TRBV1; no DNA check was done on the table's D call, TRBD2. TRBV1 is assigned pseudogene status. CDR3 length equals 19 residues. The CDR3 loop is CTSSQESSGRPGGTYEQYF. The CDR3 region has the DNA TGCACCAGCAGCCAAGAGTCCAGCGGGAGGCCTGGAGGCACCTACGAGCAGTACTTC.

The gene calls are TRBV2 and TRBJ2-5; 11 bases match TRBD2. The CDR3 contains 15 residues. V gave up 6 bases and J gave up 5 bases; unmatched junction bases: 8. From germline, CDR1 is SNHLY and CDR2 FYNNEI. This chain's CDR3 is CASRVAGGSGETQYF. The CDR3 DNA sequence: TGTGCCAGCAGGGTAGCGGGAGGGTCGGGGGAGACCCAGTACTTC.

The chain is built from TRBV27 and TRBJ2-2; TRBD2 matches at 11 bases. This CDR3 is 17 amino acids long. From germline, CDR1 is MNHEY and CDR2 SMNVEV (reference sequence). With 2 bases clipped from V and 4 bases from J, the junction kept 6 bases outside the gene matches. The CDR3 sequence is CASSLGSGRASTGELFF. DNA of the CDR3: TGTGCCAGCAGTTTAGGTAGCGGGAGGGCAAGCACCGGGGAGCTGTTTTTT.

The chain is built from TRBV19 and TRBJ2-1, with 8 bases aligning to TRBD2. Germline assignment: CDR1 LNHDA and CDR2 SQIVND (reference sequence). CDR3 size: 16 residues. V lost 3 bases and J lost 4; bases outside the gene matches: 8. CDR3 amino acids: CASSISGTRVYNEQFF. In nucleotides, the CDR3 is TGTGCCAGTAGTATCTCCGGGACTAGGGTTTACAATGAGCAGTTCTTC.

The V and J genes are TRBV24-1 and TRBJ2-1; D possibly corresponds to TRBD1 (5 bases). Germline CDR1 reads KGHDR; CDR2 reads SFDVKD. The CDR3 spans 11 residues. Trimming pared 7 bases from V and 7 bases from J, leaving 7 bases between. The CDR3 bases are TGTGCCACCAGCAGGGCTAATGAGCAGTTCTTC. This sequence encodes CATSRANEQFF.

To note about this clone: Other DNA sequences in the same sample also yield this CDR3. The V call is TRBV9, the J call TRBJ2-2; 11 bases line up with TRBD1. Germline V gene sequence: CDR1 SGDLS, CDR2 YYNGEE. The CDR3 runs to 17 residues. The trim removed 3 bases at V and 7 bases at J, leaving 11 bases unmatched. CDR3 DNA sequence: TGTGCCAGCAGCGCGGACAGGGGGCTTGGTGGGGTCGGGGAGCTGTTTTTT. Translated, it gives CASSADRGLGGVGELFF.

The genes are TRBV3-1 (or the pseudogene TRBV3-2) and TRBJ1-6, with unresolved D. With 0 bases removed from V and 4 bases from J, the gap between germline ends came to 7 bases. CDR3 length: 15 amino acids. Germline CDR1 LGHDT, CDR2 YNNKEL (reference sequence). CDR3 DNA sequence: TGTGCCAGCAGCCAAGATGAGGTTTATAATTCACCCCTCCACTTT. This encodes CASSQDEVYNSPLHF.

The CDR3 sequence is CASSIGSRGRGGYTF. The CDR3 DNA is TGTGCCAGTAGTATAGGGAGCAGGGGAAGAGGAGGCTACACCTTC. J is TRBJ1-2 and V is TRBV19; D perhaps matches TRBD1 (6 bases). The CDR3 has 15 residues. The V end lost 1 base, the J end lost 8 bases, and 17 bases lay between the germline ends. CDR1 is LNHDA, CDR2 SQIVND, per germline (reference sequence).

V usage is TRBV27 and J usage is TRBJ2-7, with D perhaps matching TRBD1 (5 bases). The CDR3 has 13 residues. V lost 3 bases and J 2 bases, leaving 8 bases between the germline ends. Germline values: CDR1 MNHEY, CDR2 SMNVEV (reference sequence). CDR3 protein: CASSLLGAYEQYF. The CDR3 DNA reads TGTGCCAGCAGTTTGTTAGGGGCCTACGAGCAGTACTTC.

The gene calls are TRBV5-8 and TRBJ2-2; 9 nucleotides align to TRBD1. In germline, CDR1 is SGHTS, CDR2 YDEGEE. CDR3 size: 15 residues. The V and J ends lost 3 bases and 6 bases, in that order; junction bases with no gene match: 6. The CDR3 loop is CASSWGQGFAGELFF. The CDR3 nucleotides read TGTGCCAGCAGCTGGGGACAGGGTTTCGCCGGGGAGCTGTTTTTT.

The V call is TRBV3-1 (or the pseudogene TRBV3-2), the J call TRBJ2-7, with D hard to call. Trimming removed 2 bases at V and 7 bases at J, with 18 bases between. The CDR3 sequence is 15 residues long. CDR1 and CDR2 from the germline V gene are LGHDT and YNNKEL (reference sequence). CDR3 nucleotides: TGTGCCAGCAGCCAATTAACCCCCATTATGAGTGAGCAGTACTTC. It yields the protein CASSQLTPIMSEQYF.

The count of this clone is one. The J gene is TRBJ2-7, the V gene TRBV7-2; 7 bases map to TRBD2. Trimming cost V 2 bases and J 7 bases; bases outside gene matches: 11. The CDR3 loop spans 15 amino acids. Germline V lookup: CDR1 SGHTA, CDR2 FQGNSA. The CDR3, as DNA: TGTGCCAGCAGCTTATGGATGGCGGGGGACTCTGAGCAGTACTTC. Encoded protein: CASSLWMAGDSEQYF.

The genes are TRBV20-1 and TRBJ1-2; D gene uncertain. Germline CDR1 and CDR2: DFQATT and SNEGSKA (reference sequence). Trimming stripped 7 bases from V and 2 bases from J, with 8 bases between. CDR3 length: 11 amino acids. This CDR3 reads CSGPMNYGYTF. CDR3 bases: TGCAGTGGGCCGATGAACTATGGCTACACCTTC.

The genes are TRBV28 and TRBJ1-1; the match to TRBD1 covers 12 bases. V gave up 7 bases and J gave up 5 bases; unmatched junction bases: 5. Germline assignment: CDR1 MDHEN and CDR2 SYDVKM. CDR3 length equals 14 residues. The CDR3 here is CASTGDRGPTEAFF. For the CDR3, the DNA is TGTGCCAGCACCGGGGACAGGGGGCCGACTGAAGCTTTCTTT.

The chain is built from TRBV6-2 or TRBV6-3 and TRBJ2-1; the match to TRBD2 covers 8 bases. V dropped 5 bases and J dropped 5; count of bases not matched to a gene: 11. This CDR3 is built from 16 residues. The germline CDR1 and CDR2 sequences are MNHEY and SVGEGT. CDR3 region: CASSLIPGLGDNEQFF. The CDR3 DNA reads as TGTGCCAGCAGTCTCATCCCGGGACTAGGAGACAATGAGCAGTTCTTC.

The V and J genes are TRBV19 and TRBJ1-1; 8 bases are shared with TRBD1. Germline CDR1 is LNHDA and CDR2 is SQIVND (reference sequence). CDR3 length equals 14 residues. Trimming at V came to 4 bases and at J to 5 bases, leaving 6 bases not matched to a gene. This chain's CDR3 is CASSRIDRGTEAFF. CDR3 in DNA: TGTGCCAGTAGTAGAATTGACAGGGGAACTGAAGCTTTCTTT.

The count of this clone is one. This chain joins TRBV7-7 and TRBJ1-5, with 11 positions matching TRBD1. The CDR3 length is 16 residues. The V segment lost 5 bases and the J segment 1 base; nucleotides outside the gene matches: 4. Germline CDR1 and CDR2: SSHAT and FNYEAQ (reference sequence). The CDR3 DNA follows: TGTGCCAGCAGCAGGAGGGACAGGGGGAGCAATCAGCCCCAGCATTTT. Translated: CASSRRDRGSNQPQHF.